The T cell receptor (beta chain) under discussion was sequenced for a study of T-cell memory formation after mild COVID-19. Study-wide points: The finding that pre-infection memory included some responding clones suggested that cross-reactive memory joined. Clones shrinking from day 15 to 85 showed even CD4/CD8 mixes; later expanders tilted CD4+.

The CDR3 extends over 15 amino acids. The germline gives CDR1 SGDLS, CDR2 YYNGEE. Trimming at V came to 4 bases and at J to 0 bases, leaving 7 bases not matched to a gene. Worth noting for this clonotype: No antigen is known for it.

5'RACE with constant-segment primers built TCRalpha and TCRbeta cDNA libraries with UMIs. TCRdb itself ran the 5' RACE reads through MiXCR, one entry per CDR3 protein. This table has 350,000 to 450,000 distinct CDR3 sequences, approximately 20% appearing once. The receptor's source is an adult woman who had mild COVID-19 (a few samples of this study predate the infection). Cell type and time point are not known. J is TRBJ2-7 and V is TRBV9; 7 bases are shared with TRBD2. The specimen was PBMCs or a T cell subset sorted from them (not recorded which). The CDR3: CASSPTSASSYEQYF. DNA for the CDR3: TGTGCCAGCAGCCCTACTAGCGCGAGCTCCTACGAGCAGTACTTC.